The clone carrying this T cell receptor (beta chain) has a count of ten or more. This entry comes from a study of T cell repertoires in cytomegalovirus infection. Study summary: Both CMV infection and a matching HLA type were indicated by public TCR beta signatures.

TCRdb processed the reads anew with MiXCR; each CDR3 protein has one entry. The table shows about 740,000 distinct CDR3 sequences, with roughly 35% occurring only once. The sequence derives from a human donor in good health (CMV status not recorded). Some clones in this sample may be carry-over from other donors' samples. Sequencing was performed on PBMCs.

The CDR3 reads CASTREETQYF. The CDR3 nucleotides are TGTGCCAGCACGAGAGAAGAGACCCAGTACTTC. The chain employs TRBV7-8 and TRBJ2-5; D uncertain. The ends were cut back, 7 bases at V and 3 bases at J, with 6 bases in the middle. Germline V gene lookup returns CDR1 SGHVS and CDR2 FQNEAQ. This CDR3 comprises 11 residues.